Listed below are T cell receptor beta chains from one sample, sequenced in a study of control samples from healthy donors and cancer patients. Repertoires were generated with immunoSEQ multiplex PCR, while TCRdb's copy carries only in-frame clones and drops some. The top ten hold around 16% of the sample, which has about 68,000 clones, 75% to 85% seen once. Input material: blood. These TCRs come from a man aged 55 to 69 in good health. Each CDR3 is given with its conserved first and last residue. D genes are given only for firm matches. The listing skips clone size in some rows; elsewhere it reads once, few, many or a size class.

j_gene: TRBJ2-7; v_gene: TRBV10-3; abundance: .; d_gene: TRBD1; CDR3aa: CAISTGDPYEQYF; CDR3nt: TGTGCCATCTCGACAGGGGATCCCTACGAGCAGTACTTC
j_gene: TRBJ2-5; v_gene: TRBV9; abundance: .; d_gene: .; CDR3aa: CASRNCCTEQETQYF; CDR3nt: TGTGCCAGCAGAAACTGCTGCACAGAGCAAGAGACCCAGTACTTC
j_gene: TRBJ2-5; v_gene: TRBV7-2; abundance: .; d_gene: .; CDR3aa: CASSPSGTQETQYF; CDR3nt: TGTGCCAGCAGCCCCAGCGGAACCCAAGAGACCCAGTACTTC
j_gene: TRBJ2-1; v_gene: TRBV7-4; abundance: .; d_gene: .; CDR3aa: CASSLAPGRHNEQFF; CDR3nt: TGTGCCAGCAGCTTAGCCCCGGGACGCCACAATGAGCAGTTCTTC
j_gene: TRBJ1-1; v_gene: TRBV7-2; abundance: .; d_gene: TRBD1; CDR3aa: CASRRQGERNTEAFF; CDR3nt: TGTGCCAGCAGGCGACAGGGGGAAAGGAACACTGAAGCTTTCTTT
j_gene: TRBJ2-1; v_gene: TRBV7-2; abundance: .; d_gene: .; CDR3aa: CASSPPFSLIYNEQFF; CDR3nt: TGTGCCAGCAGCCCCCCGTTTAGCTTGATCTACAATGAGCAGTTCTTC
j_gene: TRBJ2-1; v_gene: TRBV19; abundance: once; d_gene: .; CDR3aa: CASSVDLLYEQFF; CDR3nt: TGTGCCAGTAGTGTGGACTTGCTCTATGAGCAGTTCTTC
j_gene: TRBJ2-1; v_gene: TRBV29-1; abundance: .; d_gene: .; CDR3aa: CSVAGFNSYNEQFF; CDR3nt: TGCAGCGTTGCCGGGTTCAACTCCTACAATGAGCAGTTCTTC
j_gene: TRBJ1-2; v_gene: TRBV27; abundance: .; d_gene: TRBD1; CDR3aa: CASNPGQATSLSGYTF; CDR3nt: TGTGCCAGCAACCCGGGACAGGCGACCTCCCTTAGTGGCTACACCTTC
j_gene: TRBJ2-7; v_gene: TRBV6-5; abundance: few; d_gene: TRBD2; CDR3aa: CASSSPGLAGTYEQYF; CDR3nt: TGTGCCAGCAGTTCGCCGGGACTAGCGGGAACCTACGAGCAGTACTTC
j_gene: TRBJ1-1; v_gene: TRBV5-1; abundance: .; d_gene: TRBD1; CDR3aa: CASSLGQGHTEAFF; CDR3nt: TGCGCCAGCAGCTTGGGACAGGGCCACACTGAAGCTTTCTTT
j_gene: TRBJ1-1; v_gene: TRBV28; abundance: .; d_gene: TRBD1; CDR3aa: CASSLTLRGSEAFF; CDR3nt: TGTGCCAGCAGTTTAACGCTCAGGGGGAGCGAAGCTTTCTTT
j_gene: TRBJ1-5; v_gene: TRBV19; abundance: once; d_gene: TRBD1; CDR3aa: CAGSKTGGNQPQHF; CDR3nt: TGTGCCGGTTCCAAGACAGGGGGCAATCAGCCCCAGCATTTT
j_gene: TRBJ1-5; v_gene: TRBV5-5; abundance: .; d_gene: .; CDR3aa: CASSLGPGNQPQHF; CDR3nt: TGTGCCAGCAGCTTGGGTCCTGGCAATCAGCCCCAGCATTTT
j_gene: TRBJ2-3; v_gene: TRBV19; abundance: .; d_gene: TRBD2; CDR3aa: CASMRREGSDTQYF; CDR3nt: TGTGCCAGTATGCGGCGGGAGGGCTCAGATACGCAGTATTTT
j_gene: TRBJ1-2; v_gene: TRBV19; abundance: .; d_gene: TRBD1; CDR3aa: CASSIVGTENYGYTF; CDR3nt: TGTGCCAGTAGTATAGTTGGGACAGAGAACTATGGCTACACCTTC
j_gene: TRBJ2-3; v_gene: TRBV28; abundance: once; d_gene: .; CDR3aa: CASSFMTDTQYF; CDR3nt: TGTGCCAGCAGTTTTATGACAGATACGCAGTATTTT
j_gene: TRBJ2-2; v_gene: TRBV1; abundance: .; d_gene: .; CDR3aa: CTSRTPGAGSYTGELFF; CDR3nt: TGCACCAGCAGGACCCCCGGGGCGGGAAGTTACACCGGGGAGCTGTTTTTT
j_gene: TRBJ1-2; v_gene: TRBV3-1/TRBV3-2; abundance: .; d_gene: .; CDR3aa: CASGQEIARGYTF; CDR3nt: TGTGCCAGCGGCCAAGAAATTGCGCGTGGCTACACCTTC
j_gene: TRBJ2-7; v_gene: TRBV5-1; abundance: .; d_gene: .; CDR3aa: CASRIAVSSYEQYF; CDR3nt: TGCGCCAGCAGGATAGCCGTAAGCTCCTACGAGCAGTACTTC
j_gene: TRBJ1-1; v_gene: TRBV12-3/TRBV12-4; abundance: .; d_gene: .; CDR3aa: CASSRGTEAFF; CDR3nt: TGTGCCAGCAGTCGGGGCACTGAAGCTTTCTTT
j_gene: TRBJ2-1; v_gene: TRBV4-2; abundance: .; d_gene: .; CDR3aa: CASNPTGKRAGSSNEQFF; CDR3nt: TGTGCCAGCAATCCAACAGGGAAGAGAGCGGGGTCCTCCAATGAGCAGTTCTTC
j_gene: TRBJ2-3; v_gene: TRBV6-2/TRBV6-3; abundance: few; d_gene: TRBD1; CDR3aa: CASSDTGTGGTDTQYF; CDR3nt: TGTGCCAGCAGTGACACCGGGACAGGGGGTACAGATACGCAGTATTTT
j_gene: TRBJ2-7; v_gene: TRBV28; abundance: few; d_gene: TRBD2; CDR3aa: CASSVGLAGSSYEQYF; CDR3nt: TGTGCCAGCAGTGTGGGACTAGCGGGGAGCTCCTACGAGCAGTACTTC
j_gene: TRBJ2-2; v_gene: TRBV3-1/TRBV3-2; abundance: .; d_gene: .; CDR3aa: CASSQPPGHNTGELFF; CDR3nt: TGTGCCAGCAGCCAACCACCGGGACATAACACCGGGGAGCTGTTTTTT
j_gene: TRBJ2-3; v_gene: TRBV6-2/TRBV6-3; abundance: .; d_gene: .; CDR3aa: CASSYPLGRDTDTQYF; CDR3nt: TGTGCCAGCAGTTACCCCCTGGGGCGGGACACAGATACGCAGTATTTT
j_gene: TRBJ1-1; v_gene: TRBV27; abundance: once; d_gene: .; CDR3aa: CATSWGWNTEAFF; CDR3nt: TGTGCCACTTCTTGGGGGTGGAACACTGAAGCTTTCTTT
j_gene: TRBJ2-1; v_gene: TRBV30; abundance: .; d_gene: TRBD2; CDR3aa: CAWSSTSGLSYNEQFF; CDR3nt: TGTGCCTGGAGTTCTACTAGCGGCCTATCCTACAATGAGCAGTTCTTC
j_gene: TRBJ2-7; v_gene: TRBV2; abundance: .; d_gene: .; CDR3aa: CASSETSYEQYF; CDR3nt: TGTGCCAGCAGTGAAACCTCCTACGAGCAGTACTTC
j_gene: TRBJ2-7; v_gene: TRBV6-1; abundance: .; d_gene: .; CDR3aa: CASSESGVGIMYEQYF; CDR3nt: TGTGCCAGCAGTGAATCAGGGGTGGGAATAATGTACGAGCAGTACTTC
j_gene: TRBJ1-1; v_gene: TRBV7-3; abundance: .; d_gene: TRBD1; CDR3aa: CASSRTGDSEAFF; CDR3nt: TGTGCCAGCAGCAGGACAGGGGACAGTGAAGCTTTCTTT
j_gene: TRBJ1-1; v_gene: TRBV30; abundance: few; d_gene: .; CDR3aa: CAWSASRRNTEAFF; CDR3nt: TGTGCCTGGAGTGCCTCCAGGAGGAACACTGAAGCTTTCTTT
j_gene: TRBJ2-7; v_gene: TRBV11-2; abundance: .; d_gene: .; CDR3aa: CASSLDLGPSEQYF; CDR3nt: TGTGCCAGCAGCTTAGATCTGGGTCCCTCCGAGCAGTACTTC
j_gene: TRBJ2-5; v_gene: TRBV12-3/TRBV12-4; abundance: .; d_gene: .; CDR3aa: CASSPDPRAAQYF; CDR3nt: TGTGCCAGCAGCCCCGACCCAAGGGCGGCCCAGTACTTC
j_gene: TRBJ2-3; v_gene: TRBV6-1; abundance: .; d_gene: TRBD2; CDR3aa: CASSGRTSGVLVTQYF; CDR3nt: TGTGCCAGCAGTGGACGGACTAGCGGGGTCTTGGTTACGCAGTATTTT
j_gene: TRBJ2-3; v_gene: TRBV5-6; abundance: .; d_gene: TRBD1; CDR3aa: CASSQRGTGEDTQYF; CDR3nt: TGTGCCAGCAGCCAACGGGGGACAGGAGAAGATACGCAGTATTTT
j_gene: TRBJ2-1; v_gene: TRBV6-2/TRBV6-3; abundance: .; d_gene: .; CDR3aa: CASSPRGRKYNEQFF; CDR3nt: TGTGCCAGCAGCCCCAGGGGCAGAAAATACAATGAGCAGTTCTTC
j_gene: TRBJ2-3; v_gene: TRBV6-2/TRBV6-3; abundance: few; d_gene: .; CDR3aa: CASSYAPLLRGKGGTDTQYF; CDR3nt: TGTGCCAGCAGTTACGCCCCACTCCTCCGCGGGAAGGGGGGCACAGATACGCAGTATTTT
j_gene: TRBJ2-7; v_gene: TRBV10-3; abundance: .; d_gene: TRBD1; CDR3aa: CAISESSLHDRGSSYEQYF; CDR3nt: TGTGCCATCAGTGAGTCCTCCCTCCACGACAGGGGGTCCTCCTACGAGCAGTACTTC
j_gene: TRBJ2-1; v_gene: TRBV4-3; abundance: once; d_gene: .; CDR3aa: CASSQDFLGEQFF; CDR3nt: TGCGCCAGCAGCCAAGATTTTTTGGGGGAGCAGTTCTTC
j_gene: TRBJ1-2; v_gene: TRBV29-1; abundance: .; d_gene: .; CDR3aa: CSVEPAVQGVNYGYTF; CDR3nt: TGCAGCGTTGAACCCGCGGTCCAAGGGGTTAACTATGGCTACACCTTC
j_gene: TRBJ2-5; v_gene: TRBV5-8; abundance: .; d_gene: .; CDR3aa: CASSFSETQYF; CDR3nt: TGTGCCAGCAGCTTTTCAGAGACCCAGTACTTC
j_gene: TRBJ2-2; v_gene: TRBV2; abundance: .; d_gene: TRBD1; CDR3aa: CASSDRTGHGELFF; CDR3nt: TGTGCCAGCAGTGATAGGACAGGACACGGGGAGCTGTTTTTT
j_gene: TRBJ2-7; v_gene: TRBV5-1; abundance: few; d_gene: .; CDR3aa: CASRFGTDDREQYF; CDR3nt: TGCGCCAGCAGATTCGGGACCGATGATCGCGAGCAGTACTTC
j_gene: TRBJ1-1; v_gene: TRBV7-8; abundance: few; d_gene: TRBD1; CDR3aa: CASSLGQGKAFF; CDR3nt: TGTGCCAGCAGCTTAGGACAGGGGAAAGCTTTCTTT
j_gene: TRBJ1-3; v_gene: TRBV9; abundance: .; d_gene: .; CDR3aa: CASSVVDQGSYGNTIYF; CDR3nt: TGTGCCAGCAGCGTAGTGGACCAGGGGTCTTACGGAAACACCATATATTTT